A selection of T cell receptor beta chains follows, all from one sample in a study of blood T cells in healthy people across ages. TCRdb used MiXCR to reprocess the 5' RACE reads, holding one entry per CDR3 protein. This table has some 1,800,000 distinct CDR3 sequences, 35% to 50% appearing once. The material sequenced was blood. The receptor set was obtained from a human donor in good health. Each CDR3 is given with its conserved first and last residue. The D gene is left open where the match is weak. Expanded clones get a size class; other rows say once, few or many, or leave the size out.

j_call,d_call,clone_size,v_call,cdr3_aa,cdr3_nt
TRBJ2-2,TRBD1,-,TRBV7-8,CASSLGRTGATGELFF,TGTGCCAGCAGCTTAGGGAGGACAGGGGCCACCGGGGAGCTGTTTTTT
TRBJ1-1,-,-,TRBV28,CASKITGTGTEAFF,TGTGCCAGCAAAATAACAGGGACGGGGACTGAAGCTTTCTTT
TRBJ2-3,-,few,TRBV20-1,CSARCSSSLATDTQYF,TGCAGTGCTAGATGCTCTAGCTCCCTAGCGACAGATACGCAGTATTTT
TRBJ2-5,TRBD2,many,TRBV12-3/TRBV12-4,CASSFGGALETQYF,TGTGCCAGCAGCTTCGGGGGGGCTCTTGAGACCCAGTACTTC
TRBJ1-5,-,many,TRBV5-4,CASSLNPNQPQHF,TGTGCCAGCAGCTTAAACCCCAATCAGCCCCAGCATTTT
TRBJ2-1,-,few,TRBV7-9,CASSLGPHEQFF,TGTGCCAGCAGCTTAGGCCCCCATGAGCAGTTCTTC
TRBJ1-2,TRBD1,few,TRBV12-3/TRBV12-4,CASSLVTGDYYGYTF,TGTGCCAGCAGTTTAGTAACAGGGGATTACTATGGCTACACCTTC
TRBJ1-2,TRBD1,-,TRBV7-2,CASSSAGTGGRGYTF,TGTGCCAGCAGCTCCGCCGGGACAGGGGGCCGAGGCTACACCTTC
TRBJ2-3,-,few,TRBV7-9,CASSFRGHSDTQYF,TGTGCCAGCAGCTTCAGGGGACATTCAGATACGCAGTATTTT
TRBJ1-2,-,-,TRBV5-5,CASSSWTNYGYTF,TGTGCCAGCAGCTCTTGGACCAACTATGGCTACACCTTC
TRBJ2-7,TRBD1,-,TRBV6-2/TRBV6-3,CASSYPYGQGYEQYF,TGTGCCAGCAGTTATCCATACGGACAGGGCTACGAGCAGTACTTC
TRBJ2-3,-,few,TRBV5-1,CASSLLGASTDTQYF,TGCGCCAGCAGCCTGCTGGGGGCGAGCACAGATACGCAGTATTTT
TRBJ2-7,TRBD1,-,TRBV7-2,CASSLAYGAAGTGDNSYEQYF,TGTGCCAGCAGCCTCGCGTACGGGGCGGCCGGGACAGGGGATAACTCCTACGAGCAGTACTTC
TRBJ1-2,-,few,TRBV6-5,CASKKQSTDTGYGYTF,TGTGCCAGCAAAAAACAGAGTACTGATACAGGTTACGGCTACACCTTC
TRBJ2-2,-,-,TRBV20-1,CSARGDTGERFF,TGCAGTGCTAGAGGGGATACCGGGGAGCGGTTTTTT
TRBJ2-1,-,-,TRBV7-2,CASSLGSSLNEQFF,TGTGCCAGCAGCTTAGGGTCGTCGTTAAATGAGCAGTTCTTC
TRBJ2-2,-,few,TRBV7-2,CASSQRAGDTGELFF,TGTGCCAGCAGCCAGAGGGCAGGGGACACCGGGGAGCTGTTTTTT
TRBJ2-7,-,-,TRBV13,CASSSGGSGLVYEQYF,TGTGCCAGCAGCTCCGGAGGGTCAGGGCTTGTATACGAGCAGTACTTC
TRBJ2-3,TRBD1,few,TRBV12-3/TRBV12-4,CASRKDRATDTQYF,TGTGCCAGCAGGAAGGACAGGGCTACAGATACGCAGTATTTT
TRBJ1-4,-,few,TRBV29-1,CSVEGEDDEKLFF,TGCAGCGTTGAAGGGGAAGATGATGAAAAACTGTTTTTT
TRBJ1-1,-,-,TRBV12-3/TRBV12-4,CASSLGGATMNTEAFF,TGTGCCAGCAGTTTAGGTGGGGCAACAATGAACACTGAAGCTTTCTTT
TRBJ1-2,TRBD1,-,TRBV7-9,CASSLPGQGANYGYTF,TGTGCCAGCAGCTTACCGGGACAGGGAGCAAACTATGGCTACACCTTC
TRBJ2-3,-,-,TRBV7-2,CASSLVPRLRSTDTQYF,TGTGCCAGCAGCTTAGTTCCCCGACTAAGAAGCACAGATACGCAGTATTTT
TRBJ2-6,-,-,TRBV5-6,CASSRRSSSGANVLTF,TGTGCCAGCAGCAGAAGGAGTAGCTCTGGGGCCAACGTCCTGACTTTC
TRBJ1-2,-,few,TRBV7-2,CASSLALPGDYGYTF,TGTGCCAGCAGCTTAGCTCTTCCGGGGGACTATGGCTACACCTTC
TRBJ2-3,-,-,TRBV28,CATPEGDGDTQYF,TGTGCCACCCCGGAAGGGGATGGAGATACGCAGTATTTT
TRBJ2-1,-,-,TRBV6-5,CASGYSPLGGNEQFF,TGTGCCAGCGGTTACTCCCCTTTGGGGGGCAATGAGCAGTTCTTC
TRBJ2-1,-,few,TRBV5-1,CASSGGYEQFF,TGCGCCAGCAGCGGTGGGTATGAGCAGTTCTTC
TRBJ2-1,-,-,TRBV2,CASGQSQSYNEQFF,TGTGCCAGCGGCCAATCCCAGTCCTACAATGAGCAGTTCTTC
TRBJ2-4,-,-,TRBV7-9,CASSLGIGLWENIQYF,TGTGCCAGCAGCTTAGGGATAGGGCTGTGGGAAAACATTCAGTACTTC
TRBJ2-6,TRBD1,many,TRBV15,CATSSRTGEGANVLTF,TGTGCCACCAGCAGCCGAACAGGGGAGGGGGCCAACGTCCTGACTTTC
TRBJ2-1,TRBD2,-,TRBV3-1,CASRPTGTSGLWEQFF,TGTGCCAGCAGGCCTACCGGGACTAGCGGTTTGTGGGAGCAGTTCTTC
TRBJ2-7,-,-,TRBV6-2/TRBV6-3,CASTQGLGRTYEQYF,TGTGCCAGCACCCAGGGGCTCGGGCGGACCTACGAGCAGTACTTC
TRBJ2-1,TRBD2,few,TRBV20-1,CSARLAGGTSYNEQFF,TGCAGTGCCAGACTAGCGGGGGGAACCTCCTACAATGAGCAGTTCTTC
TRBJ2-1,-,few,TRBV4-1,CASSQGSGNTYNEQFF,TGCGCCAGCAGCCAGGGTAGCGGTAATACCTACAATGAGCAGTTCTTC
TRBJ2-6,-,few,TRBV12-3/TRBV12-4,CASSFGLYGANVLTF,TGTGCCAGCAGTTTCGGGTTGTATGGGGCCAACGTCCTGACTTTC
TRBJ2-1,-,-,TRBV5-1,CASSLARGTCNEQFF,TGCGCCAGCAGCTTGGCAAGGGGAACCTGCAATGAGCAGTTCTTC